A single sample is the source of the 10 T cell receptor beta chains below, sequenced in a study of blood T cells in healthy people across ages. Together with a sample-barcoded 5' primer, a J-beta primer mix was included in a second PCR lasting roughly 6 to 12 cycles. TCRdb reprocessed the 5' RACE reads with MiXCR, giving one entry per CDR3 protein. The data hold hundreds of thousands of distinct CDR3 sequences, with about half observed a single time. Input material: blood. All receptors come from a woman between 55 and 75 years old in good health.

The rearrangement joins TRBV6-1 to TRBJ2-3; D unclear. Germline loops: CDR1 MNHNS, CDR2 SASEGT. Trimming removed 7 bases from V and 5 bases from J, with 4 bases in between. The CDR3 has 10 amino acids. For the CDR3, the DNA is TGTGCCAGCACGAAAGATACGCAGTATTTT. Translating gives CASTKDTQYF.

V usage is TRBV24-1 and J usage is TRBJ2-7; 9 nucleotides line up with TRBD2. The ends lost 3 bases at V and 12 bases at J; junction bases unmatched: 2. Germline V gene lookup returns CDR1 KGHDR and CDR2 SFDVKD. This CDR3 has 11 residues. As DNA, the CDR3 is TGTGCCACCAGTGATGGGACTAGCTGGTACTTC. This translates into CATSDGTSWYF.

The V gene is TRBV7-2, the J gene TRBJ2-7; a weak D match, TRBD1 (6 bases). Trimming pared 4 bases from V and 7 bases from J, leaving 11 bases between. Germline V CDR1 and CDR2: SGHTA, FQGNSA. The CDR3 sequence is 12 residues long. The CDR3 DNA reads TGTGCCAGCAGCTGGCAGGGGAATGAGCAGTACTTC. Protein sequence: CASSWQGNEQYF.

The CDR3, as DNA: TGTGCCAGCGGTAGCGGAGGATTCGGGGAAAAACTGTTTTTT. It yields the protein CASGSGGFGEKLFF. This sequence joins TRBV7-9 and TRBJ1-4; no reliable D call. Germline V gene sequence: CDR1 SEHNR, CDR2 FQNEAQ (reference sequence). The CDR3 consists of 14 residues. Trimming shortened V by 8 bases and J by 8 bases, and 18 bases separated the two germline ends.

The CDR3 DNA follows: TGCAGCGGACTAGCGGACTCCTACGAGCAGTACTTC. Encoded protein: CSGLADSYEQYF. V and J are TRBV20-1 and TRBJ2-7; TRBD2 aligns across 10 bases. The CDR3 contains 12 residues. The germline V gene encodes CDR1 DFQATT and CDR2 SNEGSKA (reference sequence).

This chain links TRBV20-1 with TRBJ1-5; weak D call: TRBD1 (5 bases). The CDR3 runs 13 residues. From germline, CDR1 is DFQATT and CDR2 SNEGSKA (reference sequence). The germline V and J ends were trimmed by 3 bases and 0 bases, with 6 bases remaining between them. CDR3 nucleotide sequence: TGCAGTGCTAGGACAGCTAGCAATCAGCCCCAGCATTTT. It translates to CSARTASNQPQHF.

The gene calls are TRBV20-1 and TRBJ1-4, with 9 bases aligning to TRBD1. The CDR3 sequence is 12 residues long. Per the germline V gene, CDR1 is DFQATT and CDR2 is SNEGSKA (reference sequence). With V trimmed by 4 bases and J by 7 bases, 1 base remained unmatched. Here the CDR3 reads CSAMDRGEKLFF. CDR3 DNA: TGCAGTGCTATGGACAGGGGTGAAAAACTGTTTTTT.

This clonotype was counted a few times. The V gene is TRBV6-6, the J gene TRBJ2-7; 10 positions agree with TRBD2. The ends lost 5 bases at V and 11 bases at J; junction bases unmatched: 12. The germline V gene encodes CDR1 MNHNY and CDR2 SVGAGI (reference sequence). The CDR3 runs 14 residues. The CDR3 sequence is CASSNQPSGSGEYF. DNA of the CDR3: TGTGCCAGCAGTAACCAGCCTAGCGGGAGTGGGGAGTACTTC.

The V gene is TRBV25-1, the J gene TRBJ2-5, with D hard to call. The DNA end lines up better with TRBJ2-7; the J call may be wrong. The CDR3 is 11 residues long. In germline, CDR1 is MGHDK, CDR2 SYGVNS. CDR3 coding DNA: TGTGCCAGCAGTGAATTCGACGAGCAGTACTTC. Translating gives CASSEFDEQYF.

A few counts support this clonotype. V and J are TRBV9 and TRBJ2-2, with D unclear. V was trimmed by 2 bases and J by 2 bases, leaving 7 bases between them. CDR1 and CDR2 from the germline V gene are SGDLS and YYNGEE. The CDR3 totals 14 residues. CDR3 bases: TGTGCCAGCAGCGTCGGGCCCAACACCGGGGAGCTGTTTTTT. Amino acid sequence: CASSVGPNTGELFF. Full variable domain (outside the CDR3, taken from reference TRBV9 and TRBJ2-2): DSGVTQTPKHLITATGQRVTLRCSPRSGDLSVYWYQQSLDQGLQFLIQYYNGEERAKGNILERFSAQQFPDLHSELNLSSLELGDSALYFCASSVGPNTGELFFGEGSRLTVL.